This entry describes one T cell receptor (beta chain). The antigen is not known. This sample is drawn from a study of cytomegalovirus exposure and HLA in healthy donors. Whole-study context: The approximately 130 validation repertoires were reported in a later analysis to have been generated on the same platform as the roughly 720 first-cohort repertoires. Study-wide points: Most sequenced TCRs were rare (though some public TCRs occurred in many donors). The study put 160 or so TCR beta chains on its list as cytomegalovirus-associated.

V gave up 4 bases and J gave up 2 bases; unmatched junction bases: 7. The CDR3 extends over 15 amino acids. Germline CDR1 is MGHRA and CDR2 is YSYEKL. Clones were sequenced by immunoSEQ multiplex PCR, and TCRdb holds only the in-frame ones, with some missing. The sample lists roughly 110,000 clones; about 88% were seen once. The donors were part of the validation cohort, which consisted of over a hundred subjects and was separate from the first cohort of 600 to 850 subjects. The clonotype originates from a woman under 30 in good health and CMV-seropositive. The sample taken for sequencing was PBMCs. The genes are TRBV4-1 and TRBJ1-1, with 7 bases lining up with TRBD1. Here the CDR3 reads CASSLRGQGNTEAFF. Here the CDR3 DNA reads TGCGCCAGCAGCCTGAGGGGGCAGGGAAACACTGAAGCTTTCTTT.